These 13 T cell receptor beta chains share one sample of origin, sequenced in a study of vaccination and CD4 T cells after COVID-19. These receptors' antigens are unknown. Noted treatment: approximately nine-day PBMC culture with coronavirus spike peptide pools or control peptides (ViraFEST assay). During the years 2011-2018, before the COVID-19 pandemic, the unexposed donor's CD4+ T cells were collected. Cultured CD4+ T cells had their DNA profiled by the Oncomine TCR Beta short-read assay. One entry per CDR3 protein results from TCRdb running MiXCR on the PCR reads. The sample records several thousand distinct CDR3 sequences, about 55% being singletons. Source material: CD4+ T cells from blood, cultured in vitro. The receptors shown here come from a human donor in good health.

The CDR3 protein is CASSLTGQGVRETQYF. The CDR3 DNA reads TGCGCCAGCAGCTTGACCGGACAGGGGGTGCGTGAGACCCAGTACTTC. The chain is built from TRBV5-1 and TRBJ2-5; TRBD1 matches 10 bases. V dropped 1 base and J dropped 5; count of bases not matched to a gene: 8. Germline values: CDR1 SGHRS, CDR2 YFSETQ. The CDR3 is made up of 16 amino acids.

This clonotype has a handful of counts. The chain couples TRBV20-1 to TRBJ1-5; D is uncertain. Looked up from germline, CDR1 is DFQATT and CDR2 is SNEGSKA (reference sequence). The CDR3 spans 15 residues. Trimming stripped 0 bases from V and 1 base from J, with 10 bases between. The CDR3 loop reads CSARDQWASNQPQHF. CDR3 in DNA: TGCAGTGCTAGAGATCAGTGGGCGAGCAATCAGCCCCAGCATTTT.

The chain is built from TRBV30 and TRBJ1-5, with a weak D call TRBD1 (5 bases). The CDR3 is 14 amino acids. The V and J ends lost 1 base and 0 bases respectively, with 7 bases between them. CDR1 is GTSNPN and CDR2 is SVGIG in the germline V gene (reference sequence). In DNA, the CDR3 is TGTGCCTGGAGTGATGACAGTAGCAATCAGCCCCAGCATTTT. It codes for CAWSDDSSNQPQHF.

This clonotype was observed a handful of times. The rearrangement links TRBV7-9 to TRBJ1-2, with a possible D match to TRBD1 (5 bases). The CDR3 loop spans 13 amino acids. Germline V gene data show CDR1 as SEHNR and CDR2 as FQNEAQ (reference sequence). V lost 5 bases and J lost 4, with 11 bases in between. The CDR3 sequence: CASSPGTPYGYTF. CDR3 sequence (DNA): TGTGCCAGCAGCCCCGGGACGCCCTATGGCTACACCTTC.

This sequence joins TRBV11-1 and TRBJ2-2; 10 bases agree with TRBD2. J gave up 4 bases and V 6 bases, and 5 bases lay outside the gene matches. The CDR3 loop spans 15 amino acids. Per germline, CDR1 SGHAT and CDR2 FQDESV (reference sequence). The DNA of the CDR3 is TGTGCCAGCAGGTCAGCGGGAGGGCGCACCGGGGAGCTGTTTTTT. Amino acid sequence: CASRSAGGRTGELFF.

This chain joins TRBV6-2 or TRBV6-3 and TRBJ1-5; a possible D gene is TRBD1 (5 bases). The length of the CDR3 is 14 residues. Germline CDR1 and CDR2: MNHEY and SVGEGT. Trimming shortened V by 6 bases and J by 0 bases, and 9 bases separated the two germline ends. CDR3 amino acids: CASRDGGSNQPQHF. CDR3 bases: TGTGCCAGCAGGGATGGGGGTAGCAATCAGCCCCAGCATTTT.

The chain joins TRBV20-1 to TRBJ1-2; no clear D. Germline V gives CDR1 DFQATT, CDR2 SNEGSKA (reference sequence). The CDR3 covers 12 residues. Trimming pared 1 base from V and 7 bases from J, leaving 10 bases between. CDR3 bases: TGCAGTGCTAGAGCACGATTCGGTGGCTACACCTTC. Amino acids: CSARARFGGYTF.

This chain connects TRBV7-2 to TRBJ1-1; D unclear. Germline lookup yields CDR1 SGHTA and CDR2 FQGNSA. This CDR3 comprises 12 residues. V was trimmed by 8 bases and J by 2 bases, leaving 9 bases between them. CDR3 nucleotides: TGTGCCAGCTCACGCACCAACACTGAAGCTTTCTTT. The encoded protein is CASSRTNTEAFF.

V gene TRBV6-2 or TRBV6-3 combines with J gene TRBJ1-1; TRBD1 might be the D (6 bases). V was clipped by 8 bases and J by 7 bases, with 11 bases between them. This CDR3 has 11 amino acids. The germline V gene encodes CDR1 MNHEY and CDR2 SVGEGT. The CDR3 here is CASAQGSEAFF. CDR3 nucleotide sequence: TGTGCCAGCGCACAGGGAAGTGAAGCTTTCTTT.

This chain links TRBV2 with TRBJ2-7, with 10 nucleotides matching TRBD1. The germline V gene encodes CDR1 SNHLY and CDR2 FYNNEI. The V and J ends lost 7 bases and 7 bases, in that order; junction bases with no gene match: 7. This CDR3 has 13 residues. This CDR3 reads CASKRTGGSEQYF. CDR3 bases: TGTGCCAGCAAAAGGACAGGGGGGAGTGAGCAGTACTTC.

The table lists this clonotype with a few counts. The chain employs TRBV4-1 and TRBJ1-1, with D possibly TRBD1 on 5 matching bases. Per germline, CDR1 MGHRA and CDR2 YSYEKL. Trimming took 1 base from V and 3 from J, leaving 18 bases between them. The CDR3 spans 17 residues. The CDR3 protein is CASSQVARRRGDTEAFF. The CDR3 DNA reads as TGCGCCAGCAGCCAAGTCGCCCGCCGGCGGGGCGACACTGAAGCTTTCTTT.

This clonotype was seen a handful of times. V is TRBV20-1 and J is TRBJ2-4; 8 bases line up with TRBD2. CDR1 and CDR2 from the germline V gene are DFQATT and SNEGSKA (reference sequence). V lost 0 bases to trimming and J lost 3 bases; unmatched junction nucleotides: 7. The CDR3 has 16 amino acids. The DNA for the CDR3 is TGCAGTGCTAGAGATGCCCTAGCGGGTTACAAAAACATTCAGTACTTC. Residues: CSARDALAGYKNIQYF.

This clonotype was picked up a small number of times. The rearrangement links TRBV6-1 to TRBJ1-6, with 7 bases that match TRBD1. Germline V gene data show CDR1 as MNHNS and CDR2 as SASEGT. After removal of 6 bases from V and 3 bases from J, the junction contained 2 bases not matched to a gene. The CDR3 consists of 14 residues. This CDR3 is CASRGQIYNSPLHF. DNA for the CDR3: TGTGCCAGCAGGGGACAGATCTATAATTCACCCCTCCACTTT.